This TCR beta chain stems from a study of CD4 T cells in relation to SARS-CoV-2 and coronaviruses. The overall study: Convalescent patients were eight or nine males and a few females; two were Hispanic. Overall study findings and caveats: This crossreactivity analysis covered spike protein alone, no other viral proteins.

TCRdb's copy holds only in-frame clones and misses some; the assay was immunoSEQ multiplex PCR. The table has around 54,000 clones, roughly nine tenths seen once. Germline lookup yields CDR1 SGDLS and CDR2 YYNGEE. With 3 bases removed from V and 5 bases from J, the gap between germline ends came to 14 bases. The CDR3 contains 14 residues. As regards this clone: Its antigen is unknown.

V is TRBV9 and J is TRBJ2-5; weak D call: TRBD2 (7 bases). The specimen sequenced was naive CD4+ T cells from PBMCs. Sample subset: naive CD4+ T cells isolated by negative enrichment. This sequence originates from an adult with COVID-19. CDR3 coding DNA: TGTGCCAGCAGCGATAGGGGGGGCTCGGAGACCCAGTACTTC. It specifies CASSDRGGSETQYF.